Listed below are T cell receptor beta chains from one sample, sequenced in a study of Ad26.COV2.S vaccination and SARS-CoV-2 variants. Profiling relied on immunoSEQ multiplex PCR, and the TCRdb table lists in-frame clones only, not all of them. The sample lists around 270,000 clones, around nine tenths seen once, with about 2.7% in the top ten. The sequencing used peripheral blood, collected in a trial of Ad26.COV2.S vaccine versus placebo. The receptors stem from a person between 18 and 65 years old who received the Ad26.COV2.S COVID-19 vaccine or a placebo. The CDR3 runs from the conserved cysteine through the conserved F or W. The D gene is left open where the match is weak. Where a row states a size, it is once, few, many or the class of an expanded clone; other rows omit it.

>TRBJ1-1|.|TRBV12-3/TRBV12-4|.
TGTGCCAGCAGTTTCCCGGGGAACACTGAAGCTTTCTTT
CASSFPGNTEAFF
>TRBJ1-2|TRBD1|TRBV5-1|.
TGCGCCAGCAGCTCATGGACAGGGGGCTCTACTTTCAACTATGGCTACACCTTC
CASSSWTGGSTFNYGYTF
>TRBJ1-3|.|TRBV6-2/TRBV6-3|.
TGTGCCAGCAGTTACGGAGGAAACACCATATATTTT
CASSYGGNTIYF
>TRBJ1-2|.|TRBV6-2/TRBV6-3|.
TGTGCCAGCAGTTTGGACAGCTATGGCTACACCTTC
CASSLDSYGYTF
>TRBJ2-7|TRBD1|TRBV19|few
TGTGCCAGTAGTATCTCCGGGACAGCTGTCCGGCAGTACTTC
CASSISGTAVRQYF
>TRBJ2-7|.|TRBV2|.
TGTGCCAGCAGTGACGGACCCTACGAGCAGTACTTC
CASSDGPYEQYF
>TRBJ1-3|TRBD1|TRBV19|.
TGTGCCAGTGAGGGACAGGGAGCTGGAAACACCATATATTTT
CASEGQGAGNTIYF
>TRBJ1-1|.|TRBV19|.
TGTGCCAGTAGTAGCCTAGGGACATGGCCTGAAGCTTTCTTT
CASSSLGTWPEAFF
>TRBJ2-5|TRBD1|TRBV6-2/TRBV6-3|.
TGTGCCAGCAGCCCCGGGACAGGGGTAGAGACCCAGTACTTC
CASSPGTGVETQYF
>TRBJ2-1|TRBD2|TRBV7-9|.
TGTGCCAGCAGCTCGGGACTAGCGGGGGGCCTAATCAATGAGCAGTTCTTC
CASSSGLAGGLINEQFF
>TRBJ2-7|.|TRBV7-9|.
TGTGCCAGCAGCTTAGTTCTCCAGGGAGGCGAGCAGTACTTC
CASSLVLQGGEQYF
>TRBJ2-2|TRBD1|TRBV6-5|few
TGTGCCAGCAGTTACGCCGGACAGGGGTGGGCCGGGGAGCTGTTTTTT
CASSYAGQGWAGELFF
>TRBJ2-2|.|TRBV4-1|.
TGCGCCAGCAGCCAAGTATCGGCATGGGGTCCCGGGGAGCTGTTTTTT
CASSQVSAWGPGELFF
>TRBJ1-2|.|TRBV19|.
TGTGCCAGTAGTATAGCGACACGGGGGTATGGCTACACCTTC
CASSIATRGYGYTF
>TRBJ2-5|.|TRBV7-9|once
TGTGCCAGCAGCAGCCGAAGGGGGGGCCTAGAGACCCAGTACTTC
CASSSRRGGLETQYF
>TRBJ2-4|.|TRBV7-2|once
TGTGCCAGCAGCTCTCCCTCAGGGCCTGCGGGGCGGGGCATTCAGTACTTC
CASSSPSGPAGRGIQYF
>TRBJ1-5|.|TRBV14|.
TGTGCCAGCAGCCAAGATGGGGATCAGCCCCAGCATTTT
CASSQDGDQPQHF
>TRBJ1-1|.|TRBV9|.
TGTGCCAGCAGCGTAGGAGGCGCCGGATACACTGAAGCTTTCTTT
CASSVGGAGYTEAFF
>TRBJ1-2|.|TRBV29-1|.
TGCAGCGTTGTGTCAGGGGATTTCTGGAACTATGGCTACACCTTC
CSVVSGDFWNYGYTF
>TRBJ2-2|.|TRBV21-1|.
TGTGCTATGGGGTCGAACACCGGGGAGCTGTTTTTT
CAMGSNTGELFF
>TRBJ2-5|.|TRBV7-2|.
TGTGCCAGCAGCTACACCCGGGGCCCAAAGACCCAGTACTTC
CASSYTRGPKTQYF
>TRBJ2-3|TRBD1|TRBV6-4|.
TGTGCCAGCAGTCGGACAGGGGGAACAGATACGCAGTATTTT
CASSRTGGTDTQYF
>TRBJ2-5|TRBD1|TRBV24-1|.
TGTGCCACCAGTGACGGGACAGGGATTTGGGAGACCCAGTACTTC
CATSDGTGIWETQYF
>TRBJ2-4|TRBD2|TRBV9|.
TGTGCCAGCAGCGTAGATCGAGCGGGGAAAAACATTCAGTACTTC
CASSVDRAGKNIQYF
>TRBJ1-3|.|TRBV6-2/TRBV6-3|.
TGTGCCAGCAGCCGAGTATCAGGGCCTGGAAACACCATATATTTT
CASSRVSGPGNTIYF
>TRBJ2-1|.|TRBV12-2|.
TGTGCAAGTCGCTTAGCGGAAGGTAAAGGCCTTCGTGAGCAGTTCTTC
CASRLAEGKGLREQFF
>TRBJ1-1|.|TRBV7-2|.
TGTGCCAGCAGCCCACAGGGCTCGATTACTGAAGCTTTCTTT
CASSPQGSITEAFF
>TRBJ2-3|TRBD2|TRBV5-4|.
TGTGCCAGCAGCTTGGGCGCGGGAGGGCCAGGAGATACGCAGTATTTT
CASSLGAGGPGDTQYF
>TRBJ1-1|TRBD1|TRBV5-1|few
TGCGCCAGCAGCGTCGGGACAGGGTGGAGGACTGAAGCTTTCTTT
CASSVGTGWRTEAFF
>TRBJ2-3|TRBD1|TRBV28|.
TGTGCCAGTGGACAGGGGATGAGGTACACAGATACGCAGTATTTT
CASGQGMRYTDTQYF
>TRBJ2-5|.|TRBV2|.
TGTGCCAGCAGAAGGGACTTACAAGAGACCCAGTACTTC
CASRRDLQETQYF
>TRBJ2-5|.|TRBV7-3|.
TGTGCCAGCAGCGAACCGGGACTTGGAGAGACCCAGTACTTC
CASSEPGLGETQYF
>TRBJ2-3|TRBD1|TRBV5-8|.
TGTGCCAGCAGCGTAGGGACAGGGGGCGCGTCGGGTACAGATACGCAGTATTTT
CASSVGTGGASGTDTQYF
>TRBJ2-3|.|TRBV21-1|.
TGTGCCAGCAGCAAAGAACAGGGGTTGGTGTGTGATACGCAGTATTTT
CASSKEQGLVCDTQYF
>TRBJ2-7|TRBD2|TRBV7-2|.
TGTGCCAGCAGGCCGACTAGCGGGGGAGGGTCCTACGAGCAGTACTTC
CASRPTSGGGSYEQYF
>TRBJ2-7|.|TRBV4-3|few
TGCGCCAGCAGCCAAGATTGGAGCACCTACGAGCAGTACTTC
CASSQDWSTYEQYF
>TRBJ1-5|.|TRBV19|.
TGTGCCAGTAGTCGGGAAATGGGTCAGCCCCAGCATTTT
CASSREMGQPQHF
>TRBJ2-5|.|TRBV4-1|.
TGCGCCAGCAGCCAAGTCCCAGGGCCAACGGAGACCCAGTACTTC
CASSQVPGPTETQYF
>TRBJ2-3|TRBD2|TRBV4-3|.
TGCGCCAGCAGCCAACTATGGACTAGCGGGGAAAGCACAGATACGCAGTATTTT
CASSQLWTSGESTDTQYF
>TRBJ1-2|.|TRBV20-1|few
TGCAGTGTTCCGGCGACGTATGGCTACACCTTC
CSVPATYGYTF
>TRBJ1-2|.|TRBV19|few
TGTGCCAGTAGTATCGGGGGGGCGTCGAGCTACACCTTC
CASSIGGASSYTF
>TRBJ1-6|TRBD1|TRBV28|.
TGTGCCAGCAGGAGGACAGGGGGGTTGTTTAATTCACCCCTCCACTTT
CASRRTGGLFNSPLHF
>TRBJ1-2|.|TRBV7-2|.
TGTGCCAGCAGTTCCGACAGACCCGGACCTAGAAACTATGGCTACACCTTC
CASSSDRPGPRNYGYTF
>TRBJ1-5|TRBD1|TRBV7-9|.
TGTGCCAGCAGCTTAGCGGAGACAGGGCTCGATAGCAATCAGCCCCAGCATTTT
CASSLAETGLDSNQPQHF
>TRBJ1-2|.|TRBV27|.
TGTGCCAGCAGTTTATCGGGGCCCATCAGCGGCTACACCTTC
CASSLSGPISGYTF
>TRBJ2-7|TRBD1|TRBV4-2|once
TGTGCCAGCAGTCTCCGACAGGGGGAATCCTACGAGCAGTACTTC
CASSLRQGESYEQYF
>TRBJ2-1|.|TRBV7-2|.
TGTGCCAGCAGCTTGGGCTTTTTGTCCCTGATTCCTTCCTACAATGAGCAGTTCTTC
CASSLGFLSLIPSYNEQFF
>TRBJ2-7|.|TRBV29-1|.
TGCAGCGTCTTTGCCGCTACAACCTACGAGCAGTACTTC
CSVFAATTYEQYF
>TRBJ2-7|.|TRBV4-1|.
TGCGCCAGCAGCCAAGACCTGAGTCCCTACGAGCAGTACTTC
CASSQDLSPYEQYF
>TRBJ1-2|.|TRBV6-1|.
TGTGCCAGCAGTGAAGGGGTATCTGGCTACACCTTC
CASSEGVSGYTF
>TRBJ1-6|.|TRBV3-1/TRBV3-2|.
TGTGCCAGCAGCCAAACTAGGGGTTCACCCCTCCACTTT
CASSQTRGSPLHF
>TRBJ1-2|.|TRBV7-2|.
TGTGCCAGCAGCTCCGCAGGGAGGGCTAACTATGGCTACACCTTC
CASSSAGRANYGYTF
>TRBJ2-7|TRBD1|TRBV11-1|.
TGTGCCAGCAGCGCCACAGGGGTCGAGCAGTACTTC
CASSATGVEQYF
>TRBJ2-1|.|TRBV6-2/TRBV6-3|.
TGTGCCAGCAGTTACTCGGCCCGGCAAGGGCAGTTCTTC
CASSYSARQGQFF
>TRBJ2-1|.|TRBV6-5|.
TGTGCCAGCAGTTTACGACTGGATTACAATGAGCAGTTCTTC
CASSLRLDYNEQFF